The rows below give T cell receptor beta chains drawn from one sample of a study of early T cells in non-severe SARS-CoV-2 infection. TCRdb redid the calling of the 5' RACE reads with MiXCR, one entry per CDR3 protein. This table holds about 60,000 distinct CDR3 sequences, around 20% found once. The input for sequencing was whole blood, taken at baseline. The receptors were sampled from an adult who was a healthcare worker with PCR-confirmed SARS-CoV-2 infection or an uninfected control (not recorded which). The CDR3 runs from the conserved cysteine through the conserved F or W. A D gene is named only where the DNA matches it firmly. Some rows have no size entry. The others give once, few or many, or a class for an expanded clone.

clone_size	v_call	j_call	d_call	cdr3_aa	cdr3_nt
-	TRBV11-2	TRBJ1-2	-	CASSQMDGNGYTF	TGTGCCAGCAGCCAGATGGACGGCAATGGCTACACCTTC
few	TRBV7-2	TRBJ2-5	TRBD2	CASSRGGQETQYF	TGTGCCAGCAGTCGCGGGGGCCAAGAGACCCAGTACTTC
-	TRBV28	TRBJ1-2	-	CASSSKAGKGFGYTF	TGTGCCAGCAGTTCTAAGGCAGGGAAGGGTTTTGGCTACACCTTC
-	TRBV3-1	TRBJ2-7	-	CASSQGINEQYF	TGTGCCAGCAGCCAAGGGATCAACGAGCAGTACTTC
-	TRBV4-1	TRBJ1-6	-	CASSQEEDSSSYNSPLHF	TGCGCCAGCAGCCAAGAGGAAGATTCGAGCTCCTATAATTCACCCCTCCACTTT
few	TRBV20-1	TRBJ2-1	-	CSARTYHLKDPLNNEQFF	TGCAGTGCTCGCACATACCATCTCAAGGATCCCCTAAACAATGAGCAGTTCTTC
-	TRBV19	TRBJ2-1	TRBD1	CASSIGRTGVYNEQFF	TGTGCCAGTAGTATTGGTAGGACAGGGGTATACAATGAGCAGTTCTTC
-	TRBV20-1	TRBJ2-1	TRBD2	CSALERGTNNEQFF	TGCAGTGCCTTGGAGCGGGGTACGAACAATGAGCAGTTCTTC
-	TRBV3-1	TRBJ2-1	TRBD1	CASSHGQGSYNEQFF	TGTGCCAGCAGCCACGGACAGGGCTCCTACAATGAGCAGTTCTTC
-	TRBV11-2	TRBJ2-1	TRBD1	CASSLSPGQGYYNEQFF	TGTGCCAGCAGCTTAAGTCCCGGACAGGGTTACTACAATGAGCAGTTCTTC
-	TRBV3-1	TRBJ2-3	TRBD2	CASSQDGEGRTQYF	TGTGCCAGCAGCCAAGATGGGGAGGGCCGAACGCAGTATTTT
few	TRBV1	TRBJ1-1	-	CTSSQGPQGGLMNTEAFF	TGCACCAGCAGCCAAGGCCCACAGGGGGGATTGATGAACACTGAAGCTTTCTTT
few	TRBV12-3/TRBV12-4	TRBJ1-5	-	CASSSTGHNQPQHF	TGTGCCAGCAGCAGCACGGGACACAATCAGCCCCAGCATTTT
-	TRBV5-1	TRBJ2-1	-	CASSLVTGDYNEQFF	TGCGCCAGCAGCTTGGTGACAGGAGACTACAATGAGCAGTTCTTC
few	TRBV4-1	TRBJ2-7	-	CASSQSVATLYEQYF	TGCGCCAGCAGCCAATCGGTAGCCACCCTCTACGAGCAGTACTTC
few	TRBV27	TRBJ2-2	-	CASSLSTAGELFF	TGTGCCAGCAGTTTATCGACGGCCGGGGAGCTGTTTTTT
many	TRBV7-9	TRBJ2-2	-	CASSLVLTNTGELFF	TGTGCCAGCAGCTTAGTACTCACGAACACCGGGGAGCTGTTTTTT
-	TRBV6-1	TRBJ2-7	-	CASNSVGSYEQYF	TGTGCCAGCAATAGTGTGGGATCCTACGAGCAGTACTTC
-	TRBV7-9	TRBJ2-4	-	CASLKGDGTNIQYF	TGTGCCAGCCTCAAGGGGGACGGGACAAACATTCAGTACTTC
-	TRBV5-1	TRBJ2-5	TRBD1	CVSSRDREETQYF	TGCGTCAGCAGCCGCGACAGGGAAGAGACCCAGTACTTC
-	TRBV4-1	TRBJ2-7	TRBD1	CASSQETTGGTYEQYF	TGCGCCAGCAGCCAAGAGACGACAGGGGGGACCTACGAGCAGTACTTC
-	TRBV12-3/TRBV12-4	TRBJ2-7	-	CASTLGEAEEQYF	TGTGCCAGCACTCTAGGGGAGGCTGAGGAGCAGTACTTC
-	TRBV12-3/TRBV12-4	TRBJ2-2	TRBD1	CASRKTGGNTGELFF	TGTGCCAGCAGAAAGACAGGGGGCAACACCGGGGAGCTGTTTTTT
few	TRBV7-2	TRBJ1-5	-	CASSLNVGYQPQHF	TGTGCCAGCAGCCTCAATGTAGGATATCAGCCCCAGCATTTT
few	TRBV19	TRBJ2-1	-	CASSEQSAGSYNEQFF	TGTGCCAGTAGTGAACAATCGGCAGGCTCCTACAATGAGCAGTTCTTC
-	TRBV5-5	TRBJ1-6	-	CASSFSLGQNSPLHF	TGTGCCAGCAGCTTTTCGCTCGGACAGAATTCACCCCTCCACTTT
-	TRBV5-1	TRBJ1-6	-	CASSSDPVRDSPLHF	TGCGCCAGCAGTTCGGACCCAGTCAGGGATTCACCCCTCCACTTT
few	TRBV7-2	TRBJ2-2	TRBD2	CASSRIAGSNTGELFF	TGTGCCAGCAGCCGCATAGCGGGGTCGAACACCGGGGAGCTGTTTTTT
-	TRBV12-3/TRBV12-4	TRBJ1-4	-	CASSLASRNEKLFF	TGTGCCAGCAGTCTCGCCAGTCGTAATGAAAAACTGTTTTTT
many	TRBV4-2	TRBJ1-1	TRBD1	CASSLPMTGTAGAFF	TGTGCCAGCAGCCTCCCCATGACAGGGACGGCGGGAGCTTTCTTT
-	TRBV19	TRBJ2-3	-	CAIGADTQYF	TGTGCCATCGGGGCAGATACGCAGTATTTT
many	TRBV5-4	TRBJ1-2	-	CASSLGLKSVLAF	TGTGCCAGCAGCTTGGGCCTCAAATCCGTTTTGGCCTTC
few	TRBV2	TRBJ2-1	-	CASSGGGSYNEQFF	TGTGCCAGCAGTGGAGGCGGTTCCTACAATGAGCAGTTCTTC
-	TRBV6-2/TRBV6-3	TRBJ2-1	-	CASSYSDRPLNEQFF	TGTGCCAGCAGTTACTCCGATCGTCCCCTAAATGAGCAGTTCTTC
-	TRBV7-6	TRBJ2-5	TRBD1	CASRPGQGIQETQYF	TGTGCCAGCAGACCTGGACAGGGCATACAAGAGACCCAGTACTTC
-	TRBV15	TRBJ2-7	-	CATSREKGITYEQYF	TGTGCCACCAGCAGAGAAAAGGGTATAACCTACGAGCAGTACTTC
few	TRBV7-6	TRBJ1-2	TRBD1	CASSLAQFRQGSSGYTF	TGTGCCAGCAGCTTAGCGCAGTTCCGACAGGGGAGTTCTGGCTACACCTTC
-	TRBV20-1	TRBJ2-1	TRBD1	CSARATGAVYNEQFF	TGCAGTGCTAGGGCGACAGGGGCCGTTTACAATGAGCAGTTCTTC
few	TRBV6-5	TRBJ2-3	TRBD2	CASTGGSGDTQYF	TGTGCCAGCACCGGGGGGTCAGGGGATACGCAGTATTTT
-	TRBV28	TRBJ2-3	TRBD2	CASSSIGLAGTTDTQYF	TGTGCCAGCAGTTCGATAGGACTAGCGGGGACAACAGATACGCAGTATTTT
few	TRBV12-3/TRBV12-4	TRBJ1-1	-	CASYDVGTEAFF	TGTGCCAGCTACGACGTGGGCACTGAAGCTTTCTTT